This T cell receptor (beta chain) was observed in a study of response to subunit inactivated influenza vaccine. The V and J ends lost 1 base and 3 bases respectively, with 7 bases between them. This CDR3 is 13 amino acids long. Germline values: CDR1 SGHTA, CDR2 FQGNSA. This clonotype has only a few counts. The antigen is unknown. TCRdb re-analysed the RT-PCR reads in MiXCR, keeping a single row per CDR3 protein. There are roughly 460,000 distinct CDR3 sequences in the sample; approximately 11% occur only once, and approximately 12% lies in the top ten. Study-level points and caveats: Authors suggested few new T cells are recruited by each seasonal influenza vaccination.

The sequencing here drew on PBMCs from blood, taken more than 35 days after vaccination. The rearrangement joins TRBV7-2 to TRBJ2-7, with D hard to call. The TCR comes from a man aged 50 to 59 who received an inactivated influenza vaccine. The CDR3 DNA reads as TGTGCCAGCAGCTTAGATCCCATCTACGAGCAGTACTTC. Translation gives CASSLDPIYEQYF.